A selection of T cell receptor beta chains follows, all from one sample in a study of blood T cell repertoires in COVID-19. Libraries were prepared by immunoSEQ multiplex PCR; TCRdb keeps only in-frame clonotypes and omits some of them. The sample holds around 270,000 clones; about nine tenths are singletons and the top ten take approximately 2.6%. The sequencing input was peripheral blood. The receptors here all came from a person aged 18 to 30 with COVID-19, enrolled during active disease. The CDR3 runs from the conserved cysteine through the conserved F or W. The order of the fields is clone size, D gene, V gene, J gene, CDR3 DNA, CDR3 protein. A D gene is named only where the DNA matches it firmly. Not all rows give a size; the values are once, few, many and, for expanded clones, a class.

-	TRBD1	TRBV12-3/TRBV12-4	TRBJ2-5	TGTGCCAGCGGGACAGGCCCCCAAGAGACCCAGTACTTC	CASGTGPQETQYF
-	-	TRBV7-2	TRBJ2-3	TGTGCCAGCAGCTTAGCCCTCACAGATACGCAGTATTTT	CASSLALTDTQYF
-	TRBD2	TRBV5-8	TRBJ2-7	TGTGCCAGCAGCACCCGGACTAGCGGGACCTACGAGCAGTACTTC	CASSTRTSGTYEQYF
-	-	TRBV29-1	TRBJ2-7	TGCAGCGTTGTGCAGGGGATCTCCTACGAGCAGTACTTC	CSVVQGISYEQYF
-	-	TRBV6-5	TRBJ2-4	TGTGCCAGCACCGGGACTCAGAACATTCAGTACTTC	CASTGTQNIQYF
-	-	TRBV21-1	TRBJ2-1	TGTGCCAGCAGCAAGAACAGGGAAGGAGAAAATGAGCAGTTCTTC	CASSKNREGENEQFF
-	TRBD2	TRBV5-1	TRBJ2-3	TGCGCCAGCAGCGCGCCCCAGCTAGCGGATCCCGGCACAGATACGCAGTATTTT	CASSAPQLADPGTDTQYF
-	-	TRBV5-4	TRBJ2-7	TGTGCCAGCAGCTTCGGGTCTGCGTCCTACGAGCAGTACTTC	CASSFGSASYEQYF
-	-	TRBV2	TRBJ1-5	TGTGCCAGCTGCCCCATGAGGTCCGGGGGCAATCAGCCCCAGCATTTT	CASCPMRSGGNQPQHF
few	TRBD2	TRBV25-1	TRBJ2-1	TGTGCCAGCAGTGAATCAGGTAGCGGGACCTACAATGAGCAGTTCTTC	CASSESGSGTYNEQFF
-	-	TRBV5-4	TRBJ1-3	TGTGCCAGCAGCTTGGGGGTCGGGGGACGAGGAAACACCATATATTTT	CASSLGVGGRGNTIYF
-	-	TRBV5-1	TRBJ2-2	TGCGCCAGCAGCTTGTTATCGGGGAGAAACACCGGGGAGCTGTTTTTT	CASSLLSGRNTGELFF
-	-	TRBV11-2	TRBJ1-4	TGTGCCAGCAGCTTAGGGGGGGGATATGAAAAACTGTTTTTT	CASSLGGGYEKLFF
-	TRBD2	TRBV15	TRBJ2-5	TGTGCCACCAGCCTTAGCGGGTCACAAGAGACCCAGTACTTC	CATSLSGSQETQYF
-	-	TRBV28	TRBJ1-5	TGTGCCAGCAGTTTAAACAGGGATGGTCAGCCCCAGCATTTT	CASSLNRDGQPQHF
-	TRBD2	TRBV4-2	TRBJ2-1	TGTGCCAGCAGCCTTGGGACTAGCTTTTGGAATGAGCAGTTCTTC	CASSLGTSFWNEQFF
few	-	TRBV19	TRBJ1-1	TGTGCCAGTTGCGGGGTGGGATTCTCTGAAGCTTTCTTT	CASCGVGFSEAFF
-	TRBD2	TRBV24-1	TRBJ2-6	TGTGCCACCAGTGGAGCGGGACGCTCTGGGGCCAACGTCCTGACTTTC	CATSGAGRSGANVLTF
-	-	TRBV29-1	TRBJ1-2	TGCAGCGGGGTCACAGAACAATACGGCTACACCTTC	CSGVTEQYGYTF
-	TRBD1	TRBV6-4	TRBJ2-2	TGTGCCAGCCGCAATGCCGGGACAGGGGACTCCGGGGAGCTGTTTTTT	CASRNAGTGDSGELFF
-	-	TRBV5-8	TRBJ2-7	TGTGCCAGCAGCAACCCTCGACAGGCCTACGAGCAGTACTTC	CASSNPRQAYEQYF
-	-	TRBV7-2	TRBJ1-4	TGTGCCAGCAGCTCCCGTAGTGGTAGCGAAAAACTGTTTTTT	CASSSRSGSEKLFF
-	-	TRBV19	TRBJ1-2	TGTGCCAGTGGCTTCGGGGAGGGCTATGGCTACACCTTC	CASGFGEGYGYTF
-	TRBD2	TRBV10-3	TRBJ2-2	TGTGCCATCAGTGTACTAGCGGAGATGAACACCGGGGAGCTGTTTTTT	CAISVLAEMNTGELFF
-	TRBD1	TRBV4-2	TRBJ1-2	TGTGCCAGCAGCCCACAGGCCGGGACAGAGATTAACTATGGCTACACCTTC	CASSPQAGTEINYGYTF
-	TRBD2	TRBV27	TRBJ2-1	TGTGCCAGCAGCCCCGGGACTAGCGGGACTGAGCAGTTCTTC	CASSPGTSGTEQFF
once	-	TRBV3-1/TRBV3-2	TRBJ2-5	TGTGCCAGCAGCCAACTCAGGGGACGGAGCCAAGAGACCCAGTACTTC	CASSQLRGRSQETQYF
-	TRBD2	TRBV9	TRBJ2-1	TGTGCCAGCAGCGATATGGGCGGGAGATCCTACAATGAGCAGTTCTTC	CASSDMGGRSYNEQFF
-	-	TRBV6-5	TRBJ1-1	TGTGCCAGCAGACAGGGTGGGAACACTGAAGCTTTCTTT	CASRQGGNTEAFF
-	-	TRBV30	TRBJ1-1	TGTGCCTGGAGTGTGAGGACAGTCAAAATGAACACTGAAGCTTTCTTT	CAWSVRTVKMNTEAFF
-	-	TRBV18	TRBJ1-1	TGTGCCAGCTCGCGGACAGAGGCGAACACTGAAGCTTTCTTT	CASSRTEANTEAFF
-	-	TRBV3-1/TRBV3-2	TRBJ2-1	TGTGCCAGCAGCCAAGAATCTGGGCGCTTTAACAATGAGCAGTTCTTC	CASSQESGRFNNEQFF
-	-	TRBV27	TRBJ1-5	TGTGCCAGCACCCCGATTCCGGGCAATCAGCCCCAGCATTTT	CASTPIPGNQPQHF
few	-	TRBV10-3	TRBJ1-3	TGTGCCATCAGTGAGCCAGGGCCTGGAAACACCATATATTTT	CAISEPGPGNTIYF
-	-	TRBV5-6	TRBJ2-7	TGTGCCAGCAGCTTGGTGGCAGGGAATCTGGACGAGCAGTACTTC	CASSLVAGNLDEQYF
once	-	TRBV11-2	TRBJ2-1	TGTGCCAGCAGCTTCTTGGGCCTCTCCTACAATGAGCAGTTCTTC	CASSFLGLSYNEQFF
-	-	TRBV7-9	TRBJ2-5	TGTGCCAGCAAAGGTGGCCCGGGGGTGGAGACCCAGTACTTC	CASKGGPGVETQYF